Listed here is a single T cell receptor (beta chain). The antigen is not known. Trimming took 4 bases from V and 1 from J, leaving 6 bases between them. This CDR3 has 13 amino acids. Per the germline V gene, CDR1 is PRHDT and CDR2 is FYEKMQ (reference sequence). PCR amplification relied on 60 Vbeta primers (plus 13 Jbeta primers). Clones were read by immunoSEQ multiplex PCR, and TCRdb kept only the in-frame ones, dropping some. Among around 120,000 clones listed, over 60% were seen once. This entry is derived from a study of cytomegalovirus exposure and HLA in healthy donors. In the study overall: Genotyping showed 75% to 90% of 350 to 400 donors falling in the Caucasian-associated ancestry cluster. Regarding the study as a whole: Certain indistinguishable V segments, among them TRBV6-2 and TRBV6-3, were excluded. Later analysis placed DRB1 highest and HLA-C lowest in TCR association rates, which differed by HLA locus.

V and J are TRBV13 and TRBJ2-3; D is ambiguous. This clonotype originated in a woman aged 40-49 years in good health and CMV-seropositive. Specimen: PBMCs. CDR3 coding DNA: TGTGCCAGCAGCTCCCAGGGCACAGATACGCAGTATTTT. Amino acid sequence: CASSSQGTDTQYF.